Listed below are T cell receptor beta chains from one sample, sequenced in a study of blood T cell repertoires in COVID-19. Only in-frame clones appear in the TCRdb table, and some are missing; sequencing was by immunoSEQ multiplex PCR. The data hold fewer than 55,000 clones, with around 84% observed a single time. Sequences were obtained from peripheral blood. The receptors derive from a man aged 45 to 65 with acute or convalescent COVID-19. Each CDR3 is given with its conserved first and last residue. Fields, in order: J gene, D gene, clone size, V gene, CDR3 protein, CDR3 DNA. The D gene is left open where the match is weak. For some rows the clone size is stated as once, few or many, or as a class when expanded; others skip it.

J: TRBJ2-7; D: NA; size: NA; V: TRBV19; CDR3: CASSLRGDSYEQYF; DNA: TGTGCCAGTAGTCTCCGGGGAGACTCCTACGAGCAGTACTTC
J: TRBJ2-5; D: NA; size: NA; V: TRBV5-4; CDR3: CASSFRGVGETQYF; DNA: TGTGCCAGCAGCTTCAGGGGGGTAGGAGAGACCCAGTACTTC
J: TRBJ1-2; D: TRBD1; size: few; V: TRBV5-1; CDR3: CASSWGQANYGYTF; DNA: TGCGCCAGCAGCTGGGGACAGGCCAACTATGGCTACACCTTC
J: TRBJ1-2; D: TRBD1; size: NA; V: TRBV6-1; CDR3: CASSEATGQHYGYTF; DNA: TGTGCCAGCAGTGAAGCTACGGGACAGCACTATGGCTACACCTTC
J: TRBJ1-2; D: NA; size: NA; V: TRBV5-1; CDR3: CASSDPTAYGYTF; DNA: TGCGCCAGCAGCGACCCGACAGCCTATGGCTACACCTTC
J: TRBJ2-5; D: NA; size: NA; V: TRBV28; CDR3: CASSGQLQETQYF; DNA: TGTGCCAGCAGTGGACAGTTACAAGAGACCCAGTACTTC
J: TRBJ1-6; D: TRBD1; size: NA; V: TRBV5-1; CDR3: CASSSGTGYSPLHF; DNA: TGCGCCAGCAGCTCCGGGACAGGCTATTCACCCCTCCACTTT
J: TRBJ1-1; D: NA; size: NA; V: TRBV21-1; CDR3: CASSKGRGQGAEAFF; DNA: TGTGCCAGCAGCAAAGGTAGGGGACAGGGGGCTGAAGCTTTCTTT
J: TRBJ2-2; D: NA; size: NA; V: TRBV2; CDR3: CASKRDKNTGELFF; DNA: TGTGCCAGCAAACGGGACAAGAACACCGGGGAGCTGTTTTTT
J: TRBJ1-5; D: NA; size: NA; V: TRBV2; CDR3: CASSGGGGNQPQHF; DNA: TGTGCCAGCAGTGGCGGTGGTGGCAATCAGCCCCAGCATTTT
J: TRBJ2-7; D: NA; size: once; V: TRBV6-5; CDR3: CASRDSGEQYF; DNA: TGTGCCAGCAGGGACTCAGGCGAGCAGTACTTC
J: TRBJ1-5; D: NA; size: NA; V: TRBV27; CDR3: CASSSRALGGFSNQPQHF; DNA: TGTGCCAGCAGTTCGAGGGCCCTGGGGGGTTTTAGCAATCAGCCCCAGCATTTT
J: TRBJ2-7; D: NA; size: NA; V: TRBV27; CDR3: CASSLTGYEQYF; DNA: TGTGCCAGCAGTTTAACGGGATACGAGCAGTACTTC
J: TRBJ1-5; D: NA; size: few; V: TRBV2; CDR3: CASSEGGASQPQHF; DNA: TGTGCCAGCAGTGAGGGGGGGGCTAGCCAGCCCCAGCATTTT